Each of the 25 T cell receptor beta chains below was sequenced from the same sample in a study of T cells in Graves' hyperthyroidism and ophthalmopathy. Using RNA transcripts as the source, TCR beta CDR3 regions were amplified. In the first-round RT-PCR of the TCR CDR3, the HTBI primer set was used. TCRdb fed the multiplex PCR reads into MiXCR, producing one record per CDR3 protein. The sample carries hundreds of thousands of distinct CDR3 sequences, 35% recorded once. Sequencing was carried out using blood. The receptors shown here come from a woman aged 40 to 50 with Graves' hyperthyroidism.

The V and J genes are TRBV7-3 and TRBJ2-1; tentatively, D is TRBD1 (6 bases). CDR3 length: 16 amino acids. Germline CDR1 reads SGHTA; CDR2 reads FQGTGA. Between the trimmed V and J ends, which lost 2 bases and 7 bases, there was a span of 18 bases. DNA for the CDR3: TGTGCCAGCAGCTTACTGGGGGCCTGGCATGGGAATGAGCAGTTCTTC. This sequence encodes CASSLLGAWHGNEQFF.

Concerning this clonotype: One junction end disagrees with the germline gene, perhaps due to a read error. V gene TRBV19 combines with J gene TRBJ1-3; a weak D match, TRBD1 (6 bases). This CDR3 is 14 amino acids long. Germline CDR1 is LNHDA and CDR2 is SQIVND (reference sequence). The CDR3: CASRGDGSGNTIYF. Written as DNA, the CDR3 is TGTGCGAGTAGGGGGGATGGCTCTGGAAACACCATATATTTT.

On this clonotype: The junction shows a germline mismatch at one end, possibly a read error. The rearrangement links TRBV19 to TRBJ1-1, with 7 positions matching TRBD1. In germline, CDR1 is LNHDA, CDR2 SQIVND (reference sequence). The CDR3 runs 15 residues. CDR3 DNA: TGTGCCAGTACTCCGACAGGGCTCATGAACGCTGAAGCTTTCTTT. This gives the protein CASTPTGLMNAEAFF.

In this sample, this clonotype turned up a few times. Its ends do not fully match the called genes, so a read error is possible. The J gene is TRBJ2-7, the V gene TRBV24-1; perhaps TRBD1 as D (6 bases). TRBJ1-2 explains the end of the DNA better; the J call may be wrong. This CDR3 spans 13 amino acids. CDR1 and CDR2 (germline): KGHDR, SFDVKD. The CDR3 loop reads CASSPQQGAGYTF. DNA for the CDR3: TGTGCCAGCAGTCCCCAACAGGGTGCTGGCTACACCTTC.

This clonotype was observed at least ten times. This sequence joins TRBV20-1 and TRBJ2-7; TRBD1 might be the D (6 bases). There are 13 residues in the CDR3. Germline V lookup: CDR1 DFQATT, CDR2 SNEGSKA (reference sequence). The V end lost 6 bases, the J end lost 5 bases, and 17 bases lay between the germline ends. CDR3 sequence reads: CSAPGEGNHEQYF. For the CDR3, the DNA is TGCAGTGCCCCAGGGGAAGGGAACCACGAGCAGTACTTC.

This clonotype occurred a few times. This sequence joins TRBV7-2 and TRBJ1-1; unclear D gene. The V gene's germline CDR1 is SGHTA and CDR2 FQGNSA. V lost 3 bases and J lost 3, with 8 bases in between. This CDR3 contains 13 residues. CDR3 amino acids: CASSFSRDTEAFF. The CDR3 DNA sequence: TGTGCCAGCAGCTTCAGTAGGGACACTGAAGCTTTCTTT.

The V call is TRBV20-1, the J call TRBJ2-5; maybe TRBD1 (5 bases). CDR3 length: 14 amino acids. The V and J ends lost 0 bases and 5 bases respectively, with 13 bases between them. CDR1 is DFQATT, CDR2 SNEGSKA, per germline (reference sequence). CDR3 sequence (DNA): TGCAGTGCTAGAGATGGGGCCTGGGGTGAGACCCAGTACTTC. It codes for CSARDGAWGETQYF.

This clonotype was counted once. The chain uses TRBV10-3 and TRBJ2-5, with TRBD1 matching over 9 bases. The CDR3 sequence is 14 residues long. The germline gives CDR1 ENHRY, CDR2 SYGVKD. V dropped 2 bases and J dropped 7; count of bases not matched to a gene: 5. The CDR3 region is CAISEKVDRGTQYF. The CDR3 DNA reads TGTGCCATCAGTGAGAAAGTGGACAGGGGGACCCAGTACTTC.

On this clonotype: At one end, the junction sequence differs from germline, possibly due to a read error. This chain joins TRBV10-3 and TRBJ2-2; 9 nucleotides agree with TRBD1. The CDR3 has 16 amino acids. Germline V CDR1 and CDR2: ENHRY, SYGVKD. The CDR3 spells CASSYSGTGTTGELFF. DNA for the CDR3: TGTGCCAGCAGTTACTCGGGGACAGGGACCACCGGGGAGCTGTTTTTT.

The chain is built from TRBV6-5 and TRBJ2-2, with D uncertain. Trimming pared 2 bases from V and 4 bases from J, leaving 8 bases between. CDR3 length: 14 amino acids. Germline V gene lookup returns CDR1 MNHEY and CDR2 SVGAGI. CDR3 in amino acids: CASSYQLTTGELFF. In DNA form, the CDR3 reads TGTGCCAGCAGTTACCAGCTTACCACCGGGGAGCTGTTTTTT.

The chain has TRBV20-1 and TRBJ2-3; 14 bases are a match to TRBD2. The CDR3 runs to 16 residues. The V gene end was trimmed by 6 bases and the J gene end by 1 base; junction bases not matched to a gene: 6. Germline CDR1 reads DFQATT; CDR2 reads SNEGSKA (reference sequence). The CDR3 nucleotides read TGCAGTGCCGGGACTAGCGGGGGTTTGGGCACAGATACGCAGTATTTT. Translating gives CSAGTSGGLGTDTQYF.

Written as DNA, the CDR3 is TGTGCCAGCAAGGGGACAGGGGGCTGGAATCAGCCCCAGCATTTT. As protein: CASKGTGGWNQPQHF. This sequence joins TRBV6-6 and TRBJ1-5; 12 positions match TRBD1. CDR3 length: 15 residues. V shed 7 bases, J shed 4 bases, and the junction held 5 bases outside the gene matches. In germline, CDR1 is MNHNY, CDR2 SVGAGI (reference sequence).

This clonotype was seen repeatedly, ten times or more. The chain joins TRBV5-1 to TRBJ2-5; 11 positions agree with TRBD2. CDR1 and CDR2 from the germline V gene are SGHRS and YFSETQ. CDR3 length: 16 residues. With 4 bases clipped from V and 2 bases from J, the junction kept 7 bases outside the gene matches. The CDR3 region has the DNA TGCGCCAGCAGCCCTGGACTAGCGGGTAGACAAGAGACCCAGTACTTC. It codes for CASSPGLAGRQETQYF.

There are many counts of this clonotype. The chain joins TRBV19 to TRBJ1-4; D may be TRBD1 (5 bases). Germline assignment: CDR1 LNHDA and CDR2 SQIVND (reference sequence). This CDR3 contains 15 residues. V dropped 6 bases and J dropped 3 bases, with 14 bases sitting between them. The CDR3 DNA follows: TGTGCCAGTAGATCTTTTGGGGCCTCTAATGAAAAACTGTTTTTT. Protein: CASRSFGASNEKLFF.

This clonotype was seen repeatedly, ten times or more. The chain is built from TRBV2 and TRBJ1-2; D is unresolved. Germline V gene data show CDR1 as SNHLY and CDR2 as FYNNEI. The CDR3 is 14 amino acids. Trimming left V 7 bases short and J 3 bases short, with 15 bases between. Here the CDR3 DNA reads TGTGCCAGCACCCTAGAGATGGCGGACTATGGCTACACCTTC. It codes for CASTLEMADYGYTF.

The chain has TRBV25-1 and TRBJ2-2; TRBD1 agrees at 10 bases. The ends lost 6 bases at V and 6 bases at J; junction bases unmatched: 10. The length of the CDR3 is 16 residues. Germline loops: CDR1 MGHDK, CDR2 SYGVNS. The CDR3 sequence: CASSLRPGTGAGELFF. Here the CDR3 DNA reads TGTGCCAGCAGCCTCCGACCCGGGACAGGGGCCGGGGAGCTGTTTTTT.

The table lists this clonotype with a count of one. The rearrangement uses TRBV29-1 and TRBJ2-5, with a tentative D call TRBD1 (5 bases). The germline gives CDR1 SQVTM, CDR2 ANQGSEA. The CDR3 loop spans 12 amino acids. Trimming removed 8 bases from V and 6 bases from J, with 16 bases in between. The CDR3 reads CSLGVPVKTQYF. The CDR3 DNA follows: TGCAGCTTAGGGGTCCCTGTTAAGACCCAGTACTTC.

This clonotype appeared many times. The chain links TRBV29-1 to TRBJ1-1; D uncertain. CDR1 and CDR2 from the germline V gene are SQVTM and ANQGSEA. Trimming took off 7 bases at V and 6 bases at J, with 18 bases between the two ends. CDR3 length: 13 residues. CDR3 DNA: TGCAGCGGACTATTTGGGTGGGTCCCTGAAGCTTTCTTT. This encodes CSGLFGWVPEAFF.

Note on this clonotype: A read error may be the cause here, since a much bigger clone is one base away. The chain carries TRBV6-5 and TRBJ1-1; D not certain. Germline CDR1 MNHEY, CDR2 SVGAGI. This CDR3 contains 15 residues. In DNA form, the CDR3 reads TGTGCCAGCAGTTACTTCGGGCAGCTGAACACTGAAGCTTCCTTT. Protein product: CASSYFGQLNTEASF.

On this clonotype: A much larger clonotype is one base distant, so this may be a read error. The CDR3 DNA reads TGTGCCAGCACTATTTCCGACGGCGAGACCCGGTACTTC. Encoded protein: CASTISDGETRYF. This rearrangement joins TRBV6-1 to TRBJ2-5; D unclear. This CDR3 is built from 13 residues. CDR1 is MNHNS, CDR2 SASEGT, per germline.

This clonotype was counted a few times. The CDR3 here is CASSELLRGGGGYTF. The CDR3 DNA follows: TGTGCCAGCAGTGAATTGTTGCGGGGTGGAGGTGGCTACACCTTC. V gene TRBV6-6 combines with J gene TRBJ1-2; D unresolved. CDR3 length: 15 residues. In germline, CDR1 is MNHNY, CDR2 SVGAGI (reference sequence). Trimming took 5 bases from V and 7 from J, leaving 20 bases between them.

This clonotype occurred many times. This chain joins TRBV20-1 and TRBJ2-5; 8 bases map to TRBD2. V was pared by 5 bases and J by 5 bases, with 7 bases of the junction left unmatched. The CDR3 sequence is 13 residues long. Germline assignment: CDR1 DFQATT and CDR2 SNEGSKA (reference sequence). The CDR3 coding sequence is TGCAGTGCTGTCCGGGGGGGTCGGGAGACCCAGTACTTC. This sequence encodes CSAVRGGRETQYF.

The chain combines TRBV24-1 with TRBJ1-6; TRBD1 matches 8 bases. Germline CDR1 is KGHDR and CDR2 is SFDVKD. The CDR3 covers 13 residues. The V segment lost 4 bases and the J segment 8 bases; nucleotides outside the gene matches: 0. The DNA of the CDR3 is TGTGCCACCAGTGAGACAGGGGATTCACCCCTCCACTTT. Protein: CATSETGDSPLHF.

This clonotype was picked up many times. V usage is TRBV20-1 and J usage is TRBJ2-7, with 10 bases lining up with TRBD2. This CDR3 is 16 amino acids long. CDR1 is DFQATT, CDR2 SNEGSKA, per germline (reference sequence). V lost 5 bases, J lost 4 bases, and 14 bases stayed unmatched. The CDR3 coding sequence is TGCAGTGCTTGGGGAGGAATAGCGGGAGGTACATACGAGCAGTACTTC. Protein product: CSAWGGIAGGTYEQYF.

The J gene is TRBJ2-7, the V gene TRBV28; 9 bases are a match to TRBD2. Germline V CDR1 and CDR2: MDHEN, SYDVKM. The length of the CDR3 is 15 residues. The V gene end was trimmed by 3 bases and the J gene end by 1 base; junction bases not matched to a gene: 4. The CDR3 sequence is CASSFWREGSYEQYF. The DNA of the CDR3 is TGTGCCAGCAGTTTCTGGCGGGAGGGGTCCTACGAGCAGTACTTC.